This TCR beta chain was recorded in a study of T cell repertoires in cytomegalovirus infection. Across the whole study: Public TCR beta signatures indicated both CMV infection and matching HLA type.

Trimming cost V 6 bases and J 0 bases, with 17 bases left between them. This CDR3 is 16 amino acids long. The germline gives CDR1 MNHNS, CDR2 SASEGT. TCRdb re-called the reads through MiXCR, storing one row per CDR3 protein. The sample records 800,000 to 950,000 distinct CDR3 sequences, approximately 32% being singletons. This clonotype was picked up a small number of times. The antigen remains unidentified. The chain uses TRBV6-1 and TRBJ1-1; D perhaps matches TRBD1 (5 bases). Source: cultured CD8+ T cells from PBMCs, taken from culture after CMV antigen stimulation. The TCR was taken from a human donor in good health (CMV status not recorded). Some clones in this sample may be carry-over from other donors' samples. CDR3 amino acids: CASSPSAGYVNTEAFF. CDR3 in DNA: TGTGCCAGCAGCCCCTCGGCAGGGTACGTGAACACTGAAGCTTTCTTT.